The rows below give T cell receptor beta chains drawn from one sample of a study of blood T cell repertoires in COVID-19. Using immunoSEQ multiplex PCR, the repertoire was profiled, and TCRdb retains in-frame clones only, with some absent. The table includes roughly 180,000 clones, roughly 80% detected once. Sequencing was performed on peripheral blood. These TCRs come from a woman between 40 and 55 years old with COVID-19, enrolled during active disease. The CDR3 runs from the conserved cysteine through the conserved F or W. D genes are given only for firm matches. Size values are once, few and many counts, or a class for expanded clones, and some rows have none.

d_gene,v_gene,j_gene,abundance,CDR3aa,CDR3nt
.,TRBV28,TRBJ1-1,.,CASRWAGASTEAFF,TGTGCCAGCAGGTGGGCGGGGGCTAGCACTGAAGCTTTCTTT
.,TRBV2,TRBJ1-2,once,CASSETSSLDTF,TGTGCCAGCAGTGAAACCTCCTCGTTAGATACCTTC
TRBD2,TRBV28,TRBJ2-7,.,CASSPRVAGGEQYF,TGTGCCAGCAGCCCCCGAGTAGCGGGAGGCGAGCAGTACTTC
.,TRBV10-1,TRBJ2-3,.,CASSRGERAGRTDTQYF,TGCGCCAGCAGTCGGGGCGAGCGGGCGGGGCGCACAGATACGCAGTATTTT
.,TRBV19,TRBJ1-5,few,CASSLSEGSNQPQHF,TGTGCCAGTAGCCTATCGGAGGGGAGCAATCAGCCCCAGCATTTT
.,TRBV27,TRBJ1-6,.,CASSTLKPQAGSPLHF,TGTGCCAGCAGCACCCTAAAGCCTCAAGCGGGCTCACCCCTCCACTTT
TRBD2,TRBV5-1,TRBJ2-5,.,CASSLAVAGGSETQYF,TGCGCCAGCAGCTTGGCGGTGGCGGGAGGATCAGAGACCCAGTACTTC
.,TRBV28,TRBJ1-3,.,CASSYSQGGENTIYF,TGTGCCAGCAGCTACTCACAGGGAGGGGAAAACACCATATATTTT
.,TRBV6-6,TRBJ2-5,.,CASSYSQGQETQYF,TGTGCCAGCAGTTACTCGCAGGGCCAAGAGACCCAGTACTTC
TRBD1,TRBV3-1/TRBV3-2,TRBJ2-5,.,CASSPDRGRTQETQYF,TGTGCCAGCAGCCCCGACAGGGGGCGTACCCAAGAGACCCAGTACTTC
TRBD2,TRBV6-5,TRBJ2-5,few,CASSSPRLAGQETQYF,TGTGCCAGCAGTTCTCCAAGACTAGCGGGGCAAGAGACCCAGTACTTC
.,TRBV6-5,TRBJ1-5,.,CASSYSSNPSGPQHF,TGTGCCAGCAGTTACTCCTCAAACCCATCGGGGCCCCAGCATTTT
.,TRBV28,TRBJ2-1,.,CASSLSGSGDEQFF,TGTGCCAGCAGTTTATCGGGTTCCGGCGATGAGCAGTTCTTC
TRBD1,TRBV11-2,TRBJ1-4,.,CASSRDRANEKLFF,TGTGCCAGCAGCCGGGACAGGGCGAATGAAAAACTGTTTTTT
.,TRBV14,TRBJ2-3,.,CASSLGGPRGAQYF,TGTGCCAGCAGCCTGGGCGGGCCACGGGGTGCGCAGTATTTT
TRBD2,TRBV28,TRBJ2-2,.,CASTGRSGRIGELFF,TGTGCCAGCACCGGCCGAAGCGGGAGAATTGGGGAGCTGTTTTTT
.,TRBV5-1,TRBJ1-3,.,CASSLDRGNTIYF,TGCGCCAGCAGCTTGGACAGGGGAAACACCATATATTTT
TRBD2,TRBV6-5,TRBJ2-1,.,CASTFTGGSYNEQFF,TGTGCCAGCACCTTTACCGGGGGGTCCTACAATGAGCAGTTCTTC
TRBD1,TRBV28,TRBJ1-5,.,CASSLGGTGYQPQHF,TGTGCCAGCAGCCTCGGAGGGACAGGATATCAGCCCCAGCATTTT
TRBD1,TRBV18,TRBJ1-5,.,CASSPWQGQGAEQPQHF,TGTGCCAGCTCACCCTGGCAGGGACAGGGGGCGGAACAGCCCCAGCATTTT